This record looks at one T cell receptor (beta chain) sequence and its context. Antigen: not known. A much more abundant neighbour one base away suggests this may be a read error. These data come from a study of somatic mutations in cytotoxic T cells in rheumatoid arthritis. Whole-study context: Patient blood was drawn as 30 ml EDTA; the draw came right after diagnosis and before any treatment. The flow sorting of some V beta antibody-stained T-cell populations reached nearly 100% purity, and the sorted populations included V beta1+ cells sequenced for TCRB.

Positive selection using magnetic beads isolated the CD4+ and CD8+ cells (purity was checked by flow cytometry). TCRdb keeps only in-frame clones here, not all; method: immunoSEQ multiplex PCR. This table holds fewer than 20,000 clones, almost 85% found once. V was shortened by 1 base and J by 0 bases, with 2 bases between the two germline ends. This CDR3 is 12 amino acids long. The germline gives CDR1 SGHNT, CDR2 YYREEE (reference sequence). Overall study results and limits: Unknown were the antigen targets of the expanded CD8+ clones.

The V and J genes are TRBV5-4 and TRBJ2-7; D remains ambiguous. This clonotype originated in a woman between 45 and 65 years old with rheumatoid arthritis. The sequencing sample was made of CD8+ T cells sorted from blood. The CDR3 nucleotides read TGTGCCAGCAGCTTGAACTCCTACGAGCAGTACTTC. This codes for CASSLNSYEQYF.